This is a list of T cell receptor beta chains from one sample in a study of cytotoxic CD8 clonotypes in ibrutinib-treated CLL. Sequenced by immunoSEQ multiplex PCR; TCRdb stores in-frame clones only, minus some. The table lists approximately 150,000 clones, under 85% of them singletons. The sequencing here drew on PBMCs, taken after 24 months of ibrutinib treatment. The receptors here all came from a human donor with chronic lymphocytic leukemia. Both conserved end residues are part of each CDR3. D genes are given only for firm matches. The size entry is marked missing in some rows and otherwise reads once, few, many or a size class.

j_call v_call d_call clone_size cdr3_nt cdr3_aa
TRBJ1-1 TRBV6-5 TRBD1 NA TGTGCCAGCAGGCAACAGGGGTCTGGGGGTGAAGCTTTCTTT CASRQQGSGGEAFF
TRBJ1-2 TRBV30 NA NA TGTGCCTGGAGTTCCCGACGGGGGGTATTAGACTATGGCTACACCTTC CAWSSRRGVLDYGYTF
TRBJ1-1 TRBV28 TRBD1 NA TGTGCCAGCACACTCCCCACGGGACAGGGAAGGACTGAAGCTTTCTTT CASTLPTGQGRTEAFF
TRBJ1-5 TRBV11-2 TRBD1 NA TGTGCCAGTAGGGACAGTAGTAATTTGGATCAGCCCCAGCATTTT CASRDSSNLDQPQHF
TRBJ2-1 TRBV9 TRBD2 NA TGTGCCAGCAGCGCCCTAGCGGGAGCGTCCTACAATGAGCAGTTCTTC CASSALAGASYNEQFF
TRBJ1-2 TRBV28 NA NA TGTGCCAGCAGTTTGTCTTTGGGGGGTTATGGCTACACCTTC CASSLSLGGYGYTF
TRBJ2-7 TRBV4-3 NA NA TGCGCCAGCAGCCAGCTGCCGGGAACACTCTACGAGCAGTACTTC CASSQLPGTLYEQYF
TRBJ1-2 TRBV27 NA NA TGTGCCAGCAGCTTTTCCGGGACCTCTAACTATGGCTACACCTTC CASSFSGTSNYGYTF
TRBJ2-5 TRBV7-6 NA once TGTGCCAGCAGCTCCTACCGAGAGACCCAGTACTTC CASSSYRETQYF
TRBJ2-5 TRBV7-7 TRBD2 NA TGTGCTAGCAGCTTAGCGGGGGGGACCCAGTACTTC CASSLAGGTQYF
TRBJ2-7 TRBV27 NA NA TGTGCCAGCAGTCCAGGGACGGCTCGCTCCTACGAGCAGTACTTC CASSPGTARSYEQYF
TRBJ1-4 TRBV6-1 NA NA TGTGCCAGCAGTGAATTAAGCACCGGGCTGGTGAGCGTAAAACTGTTTTTT CASSELSTGLVSVKLFF
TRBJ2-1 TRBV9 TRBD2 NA TGTGCCAGTAGCGGGAGCTCCTACAATGAGCAGTTCTTC CASSGSSYNEQFF
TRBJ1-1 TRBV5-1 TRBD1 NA TGCGCCAGCACCGGCAGGGGGCGAATTGAAGCTTTCTTT CASTGRGRIEAFF
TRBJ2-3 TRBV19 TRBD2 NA TGTGCCAGTAGTCTCGGGACTAGCCGAACAGATACGCAGTATTTT CASSLGTSRTDTQYF